These 29 T cell receptor beta chains were sequenced from one sample in a study of CXCR3-negative and CXCR3-positive naive CD8 T cells. All TRB cDNA libraries came from 5' RACE performed with UMI labels. TCRdb re-called the 5' RACE reads; every CDR3 protein appears as one record, without DNA. This repertoire includes about 22,000 distinct CDR3 sequences. The sequenced sample consisted of memory CD8+ T cells from blood. The receptors stem from a human donor in good health. Some clones in this sample may be carry-over from other donors' samples.

V usage is TRBV7-6 and J usage is TRBJ1-4; TCRdb outputs TRBD1, but without DNA this stays unchecked. CDR1 is SGHVS, CDR2 FNYEAQ, per germline. The CDR3 totals 14 residues. The chain's CDR3 is CASTQTGVNEKLFF.

The chain recombines TRBV29-1 with TRBJ1-1. CDR3 length: 13 residues. The germline gives CDR1 SQVTM, CDR2 ANQGSEA. CDR3: CSVEQSSNTEAFF.

This rearrangement joins TRBV29-1 to TRBJ1-2. The CDR3 runs 13 residues. Looked up from germline, CDR1 is SQVTM and CDR2 is ANQGSEA. CDR3 residues: CSVVEEGGYGYTF.

The chain combines TRBV29-1 with TRBJ2-5; as DNA is missing, the TRBD2 call by TCRdb cannot be tested. CDR3 size: 15 residues. CDR1 SQVTM and CDR2 ANQGSEA come from the germline V gene. The CDR3 reads CSVNPVTGLEETQYF.

The rearrangement uses TRBV2 and TRBJ2-1; TCRdb names TRBD1, which stays unverified in the absence of DNA. The CDR3 is 14 residues long. Germline V gene data show CDR1 as SNHLY and CDR2 as FYNNEI. CDR3 loop: CASSPGQGVIEQFF.

This chain connects TRBV20-1 to TRBJ2-7. The CDR3 length is 12 residues. In germline, CDR1 is DFQATT, CDR2 SNEGSKA (reference sequence). The CDR3 region is CSARERDYEQYF.

The rearrangement links TRBV6-1 to TRBJ2-4; TCRdb indicates TRBD1, and absent DNA this call remains unverified. CDR3 length: 16 residues. Germline loops: CDR1 MNHNS, CDR2 SASEGT. The CDR3 loop reads CASSHRGPSGKNIQYF.

The rearrangement joins TRBV20-1 to TRBJ1-4. Germline CDR1 reads DFQATT; CDR2 reads SNEGSKA (reference sequence). The CDR3 loop spans 13 amino acids. CDR3 in amino acids: CSARWTTNEKLFF.

The rearrangement links TRBV20-1 to TRBJ1-1. Germline CDR1 is DFQATT and CDR2 is SNEGSKA (reference sequence). The CDR3 runs to 12 residues. The CDR3 loop reads CSATRRDTEAFF.

V and J are TRBV14 and TRBJ2-7. Looked up from germline, CDR1 is SGHDN and CDR2 is FVKESK. CDR3 length: 13 amino acids. The CDR3 is CASSRRDFYEQYF.

The rearrangement uses TRBV12-3 or TRBV12-4 and TRBJ2-5; TCRdb lists TRBD2, though no DNA is available to test this call. The CDR3 runs 16 residues. The CDR3 protein is CASSLSGAHRRETQYF.

The chain joins TRBV18 to TRBJ2-7; TCRdb proposes TRBD1, but this gene call is untestable without DNA. CDR1 and CDR2 (germline): KGHSH, LQKENI. The CDR3 is 15 residues long. CDR3 sequence: CASSPPAGGQNEQYF.

The genes are TRBV19 and TRBJ1-1. Germline V gene data show CDR1 as LNHDA and CDR2 as SQIVND (reference sequence). The CDR3 has 13 amino acids. CDR3 amino acids: CASSIVGGSEAFF.

This rearrangement joins TRBV28 to TRBJ2-2; as DNA is missing, the TRBD1 call by TCRdb cannot be tested. CDR3 size: 15 residues. In germline, CDR1 is MDHEN, CDR2 SYDVKM. The CDR3 sequence: CASSLGKGRTGELFF.

This clonotype is medium-sized by frequency. The chain couples TRBV6-2 or TRBV6-3 to TRBJ2-1; TCRdb proposes TRBD2, but this gene call is untestable without DNA. Germline lookup yields CDR1 MNHEY and CDR2 SVGEGT. CDR3 length: 15 amino acids. CDR3 amino acids: CASSRDGSFYNEQFF.

The rearrangement links TRBV12-3 or TRBV12-4 to TRBJ2-3. This CDR3 is built from 13 residues. The CDR3 here is CASSLGFTDTQYF.

The chain combines TRBV12-3 or TRBV12-4 with TRBJ2-7; absent DNA, TCRdb's TRBD1 call cannot be checked. The CDR3 sequence is 14 residues long. The CDR3 spells CASSLRGPSYEQYF.

The J gene is TRBJ2-7, the V gene TRBV5-1; TCRdb outputs TRBD1, but without DNA this stays unchecked. CDR3 length: 15 amino acids. Per germline, CDR1 SGHRS and CDR2 YFSETQ. The CDR3 loop is CASSFGTGPSYEQYF. The full variable domain, completed using reference TRBV5-1 and TRBJ2-7, is KAGVTQTPRYLIKTRGQQVTLSCSPISGHRSVSWYQQTPGQGLQFLFEYFSETQRNKGNFPGRFSGRQFSNSRSEMNVSTLELGDSALYLCASSFGTGPSYEQYFGPGTRLTVT.

The genes are TRBV4-3 and TRBJ2-1; the D call from TCRdb, TRBD1, cannot be confirmed without DNA. The CDR3 runs 16 residues. Germline V gene data show CDR1 as LGHNA and CDR2 as YSLEER. The CDR3 spells CASSQMTGGSYNEQFF.

The chain joins TRBV7-9 to TRBJ1-2. The CDR3 extends over 14 amino acids. Per the germline V gene, CDR1 is SEHNR and CDR2 is FQNEAQ (reference sequence). The CDR3 reads CASSSILANYGYTF.

The chain's CDR3 is CASSLGTELQETQYF. The rearrangement uses TRBV6-6 and TRBJ2-5; TCRdb's D gene call, TRBD2, goes unchecked for lack of DNA. Germline values: CDR1 MNHNY, CDR2 SVGAGI (reference sequence). CDR3 length: 15 amino acids.

The V and J genes are TRBV7-9 and TRBJ2-7; the TCRdb D gene call, TRBD2, has no DNA to confirm it. The CDR3 is made up of 13 amino acids. The germline V gene has CDR1 SEHNR and CDR2 FQNEAQ (reference sequence). The CDR3 sequence is CASSPGTSVEQYF.

The gene calls are TRBV7-2 and TRBJ2-7; TCRdb outputs TRBD1, but without DNA this stays unchecked. Germline V lookup: CDR1 SGHTA, CDR2 FQGNSA. There are 14 residues in the CDR3. CDR3 protein: CASSGDSATYEQYF. Full variable domain (outside the CDR3, taken from reference TRBV7-2 and TRBJ2-7): GAGVSQSPSNKVTEKGKDVELRCDPISGHTALYWYRQSLGQGLEFLIYFQGNSAPDKSGLPSDRFSAERTGGSVSTLTIQRTQQEDSAVYLCASSGDSATYEQYFGPGTRLTVT.

The chain recombines TRBV29-1 with TRBJ1-4; the D gene TCRdb calls, TRBD1, cannot be checked with no DNA. The germline CDR1 and CDR2 sequences are SQVTM and ANQGSEA. The CDR3 is 14 amino acids. CDR3 sequence reads: CSVEDQGADEKLFF.

The chain couples TRBV4-3 to TRBJ2-1; TCRdb's assignment of TRBD1 cannot be checked, as there is no DNA. Germline V gene sequence: CDR1 LGHNA, CDR2 YSLEER. The length of the CDR3 is 16 residues. This CDR3 reads CASSQEAGYGFNEQFF.

The chain uses TRBV5-4 and TRBJ2-5; TCRdb names TRBD2, which stays unverified in the absence of DNA. The length of the CDR3 is 17 residues. Germline-derived CDR1 and CDR2 are SGHNT and YYREEE (reference sequence). The CDR3 region is CASSSRETSGSQETQYF.

This chain joins TRBV5-5 and TRBJ1-1. Looked up from germline, CDR1 is SGHKS and CDR2 is YYEKEE (reference sequence). The CDR3 is 13 residues long. The CDR3 region is CASSSLLNTEAFF.

This chain connects TRBV6-2 or TRBV6-3 to TRBJ2-5; TCRdb's assignment of TRBD2 cannot be checked, as there is no DNA. The CDR3 consists of 15 residues. The germline V gene has CDR1 MNHEY and CDR2 SVGEGT. CDR3 region: CASNPGLEYQETQYF.

V and J are TRBV4-1 and TRBJ2-3; lacking DNA, the TRBD2 call made by TCRdb goes unchecked. In germline, CDR1 is MGHRA, CDR2 YSYEKL. The CDR3 is 17 amino acids. CDR3 sequence: CASSQEPLAQSTDTQYF.